The source of this T cell receptor beta chain is a study of T-cell memory formation after mild COVID-19. The wider study: The study found TCR clusters largely donor specific.

TCRdb called the 5' RACE reads again in MiXCR, with one record for every CDR3 protein. The table has about 130,000 distinct CDR3 sequences, about a sixth seen once. In germline, CDR1 is MNHEY, CDR2 SVGEGT. The CDR3 spans 14 residues. Trimming cost V 5 bases and J 3 bases; bases outside gene matches: 6. General observations from the study: The study found contracting CD4+ clones mainly in CM and EM and contracting CD8+ clones in EMRA. A second wave expanding day 15 to 37 was CD4+-biased; contracting clones were balanced.

Comment on this clonotype: What it binds is not known.

The chain couples TRBV6-2 or TRBV6-3 to TRBJ2-7, with 8 positions matching TRBD1. This sequence originates from a man aged 18 to 35 who had mild COVID-19 (a few samples of this study predate the infection). Cell type and time point are not known. Input material: PBMCs or a T cell subset sorted from them (not recorded which). CDR3 nucleotide sequence: TGTGCCAGCAGTACTAGAACAGGGGGCTACGAGCAGTACGTC. Protein product: CASSTRTGGYEQYV.